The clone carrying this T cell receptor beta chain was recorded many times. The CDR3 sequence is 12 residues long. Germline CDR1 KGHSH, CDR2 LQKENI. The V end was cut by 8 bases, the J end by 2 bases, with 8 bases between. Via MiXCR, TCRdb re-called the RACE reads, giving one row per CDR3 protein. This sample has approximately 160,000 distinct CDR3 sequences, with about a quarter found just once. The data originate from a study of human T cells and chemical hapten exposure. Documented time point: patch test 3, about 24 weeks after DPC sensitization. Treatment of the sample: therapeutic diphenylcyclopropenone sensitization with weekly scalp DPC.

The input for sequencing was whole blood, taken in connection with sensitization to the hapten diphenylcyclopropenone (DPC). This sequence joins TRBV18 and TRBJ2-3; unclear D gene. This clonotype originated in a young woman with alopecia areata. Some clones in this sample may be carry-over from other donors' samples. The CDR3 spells CASSPYTDTQYF. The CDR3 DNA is TGTGCCAGCAGCCCCTACACAGATACGCAGTATTTT.